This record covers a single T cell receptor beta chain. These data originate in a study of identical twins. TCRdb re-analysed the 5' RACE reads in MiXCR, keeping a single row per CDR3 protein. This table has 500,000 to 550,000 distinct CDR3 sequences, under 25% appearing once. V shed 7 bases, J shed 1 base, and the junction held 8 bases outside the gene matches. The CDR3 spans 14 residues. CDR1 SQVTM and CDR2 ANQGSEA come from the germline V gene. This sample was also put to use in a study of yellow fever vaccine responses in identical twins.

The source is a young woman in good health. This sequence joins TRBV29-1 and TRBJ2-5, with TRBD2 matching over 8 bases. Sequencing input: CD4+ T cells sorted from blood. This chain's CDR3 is CSARMGTSQETQYF. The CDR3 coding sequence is TGCAGCGCCAGGATGGGGACTAGCCAAGAGACCCAGTACTTC.